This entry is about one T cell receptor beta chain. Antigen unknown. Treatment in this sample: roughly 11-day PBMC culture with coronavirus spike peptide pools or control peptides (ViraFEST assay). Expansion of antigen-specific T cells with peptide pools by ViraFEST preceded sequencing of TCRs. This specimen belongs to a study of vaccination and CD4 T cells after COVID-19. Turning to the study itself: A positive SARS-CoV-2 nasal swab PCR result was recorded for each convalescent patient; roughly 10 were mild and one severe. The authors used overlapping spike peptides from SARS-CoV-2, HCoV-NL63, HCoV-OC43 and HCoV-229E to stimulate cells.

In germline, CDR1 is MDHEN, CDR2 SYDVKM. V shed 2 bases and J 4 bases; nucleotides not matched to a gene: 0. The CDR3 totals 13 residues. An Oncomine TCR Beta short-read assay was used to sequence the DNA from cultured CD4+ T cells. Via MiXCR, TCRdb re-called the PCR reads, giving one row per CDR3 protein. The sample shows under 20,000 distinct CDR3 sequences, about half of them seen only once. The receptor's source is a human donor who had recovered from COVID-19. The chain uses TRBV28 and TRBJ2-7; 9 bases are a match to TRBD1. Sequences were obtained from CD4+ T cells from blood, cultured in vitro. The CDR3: CASSLGQGYEQYF. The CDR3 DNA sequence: TGTGCCAGCAGTTTAGGACAGGGGTACGAGCAGTACTTC.